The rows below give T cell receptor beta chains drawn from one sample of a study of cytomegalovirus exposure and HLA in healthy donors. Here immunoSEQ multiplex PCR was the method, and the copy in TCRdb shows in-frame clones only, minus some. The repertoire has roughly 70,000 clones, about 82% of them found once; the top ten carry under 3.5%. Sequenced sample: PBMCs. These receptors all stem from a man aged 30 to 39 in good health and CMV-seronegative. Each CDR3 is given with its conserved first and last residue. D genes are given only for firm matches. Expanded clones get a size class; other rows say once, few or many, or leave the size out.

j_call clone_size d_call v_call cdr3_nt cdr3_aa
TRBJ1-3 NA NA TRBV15 TGTGCCACCAGCACCTTCACAGGCAACTCTGGAAACACCATATATTTT CATSTFTGNSGNTIYF
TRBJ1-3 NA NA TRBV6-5 TGTGCCAGCAGTTACTCGAGGAAAGACACCATATATTTT CASSYSRKDTIYF
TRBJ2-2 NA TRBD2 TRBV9 TGTGCCAGCAGCTCAGACGGACTAGCCGCCGGGCGGGAGCTGTTTTTT CASSSDGLAAGRELFF
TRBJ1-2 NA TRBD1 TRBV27 TGTGCCAGCAGTTTCCCAGGGGGGTCCGGCTACACCTTC CASSFPGGSGYTF
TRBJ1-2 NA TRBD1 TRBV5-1 TGCGCCAGCAGCTCCGACAGGGGAGTCTATGGCTACACCTTC CASSSDRGVYGYTF
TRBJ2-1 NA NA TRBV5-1 TGCGCCAGCAGCTGGGGGGACGAAAGGGCCCACAATGAGCAGTTCTTC CASSWGDERAHNEQFF
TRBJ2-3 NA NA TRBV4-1 TGCGCCAGCAGCCAAATCGGGACAGATACGCAGTATTTT CASSQIGTDTQYF
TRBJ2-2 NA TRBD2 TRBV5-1 TGCGCCAGCAGCTTAGGACCGAGAACTAGCGGGAGCTCCACCGGGGAGCTGTTTTTT CASSLGPRTSGSSTGELFF
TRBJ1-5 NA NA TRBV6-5 TGTGCCAGCAGTTACTCGAATAGCCCCAATCAGCCCCAGCATTTT CASSYSNSPNQPQHF
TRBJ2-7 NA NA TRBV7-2 TGTGCCAGCAGCTTAGGACCAGGCCTCTACGAGCAGTACTTC CASSLGPGLYEQYF
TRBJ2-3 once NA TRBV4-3 TGCGCCAGCAGCCAAGGAACTAGCCGGGGGACAGATACGCAGTATTTT CASSQGTSRGTDTQYF
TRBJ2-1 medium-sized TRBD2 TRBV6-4 TGTGCCAGCAGTGGTCTAGCGGGGGTCGCTAATGAGCAGTTCTTC CASSGLAGVANEQFF
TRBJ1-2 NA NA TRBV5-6 TGTGCCAGCAGCTTGACGGGAAGCTACACCTTC CASSLTGSYTF
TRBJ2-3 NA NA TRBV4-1 TGCGCCAGCAGCCACCATTCTAAGCGGGTCCGGACGCAAGATACGCAGTATTTT CASSHHSKRVRTQDTQYF
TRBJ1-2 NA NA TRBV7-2 TGTGCCAGCTCCTCCGGACAGTTCTATGGCTACACCTTC CASSSGQFYGYTF
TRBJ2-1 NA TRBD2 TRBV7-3 TGTGCCAGCAGCTTAGGGCTAGCGGGGGGGGAGCAGTTCTTC CASSLGLAGGEQFF
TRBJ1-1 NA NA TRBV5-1 TGCGCCAGCAGCTTGGTGGCAGGGGCGGACACTGAAGCTTTCTTT CASSLVAGADTEAFF
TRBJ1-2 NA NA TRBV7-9 TGTGCCAGCAGCTCCACCCCCGTGGGGCGGGGGAGCGGCTACACCTTC CASSSTPVGRGSGYTF
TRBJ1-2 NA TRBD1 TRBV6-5 TGTGCCAGCAGTTACTCGACAGGGGAAGCTAACTATGGCTACACCTTC CASSYSTGEANYGYTF
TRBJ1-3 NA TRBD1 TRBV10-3 TGTGCCATCACTGGACAGGTTTCTGGAAACACCATATATTTT CAITGQVSGNTIYF
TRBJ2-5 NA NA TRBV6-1 TGTGCCAGCAGTATTTCGACAGGACAAGAGACCCAGTACTTC CASSISTGQETQYF
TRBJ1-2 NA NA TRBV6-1 TGTGCCACCGGGAGGGTACTTAACTATGGCTACACCTTC CATGRVLNYGYTF
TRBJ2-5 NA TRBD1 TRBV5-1 TGCGCCAGCAGCTCGGACAGGGCGGTGGAGACCCAGTACTTC CASSSDRAVETQYF
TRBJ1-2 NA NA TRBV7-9 TGTGCCAGCAGCCTCCGGGAGGGGGGTGGCTACACCTTC CASSLREGGGYTF
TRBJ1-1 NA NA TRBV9 TGTGCCAGCAGCGTACAGGGGTACACTGAAGCTTTCTTT CASSVQGYTEAFF
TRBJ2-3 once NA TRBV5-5 TGTGCCAGCAGCTTGATAACGGGAGCGGGAGATACGCAGTATTTT CASSLITGAGDTQYF
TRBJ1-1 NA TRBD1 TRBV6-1 TGTGCCAGCAGTCGACAGGGGGCGACTGAAGCTTTCTTT CASSRQGATEAFF
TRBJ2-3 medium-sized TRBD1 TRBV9 TGTGCCAGCAGCGCCCCCGGGACAGGGGGAATGAGGGATACGCAGTATTTT CASSAPGTGGMRDTQYF
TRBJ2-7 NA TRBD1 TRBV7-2 TGTGCCAGCAGCTACCGTGTGGGACAGGGTTTCTCCTACGAGCAGTACTTC CASSYRVGQGFSYEQYF
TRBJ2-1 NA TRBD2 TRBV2 TGTGCCAGCAGAATCGGACTAGCATCCAATGAGCAGTTCTTC CASRIGLASNEQFF
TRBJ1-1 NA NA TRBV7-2 TGTGCCAGCAGTTATTCCCTCTCGGCTGAAGCTTTCTTT CASSYSLSAEAFF
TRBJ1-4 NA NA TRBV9 TGTGCCAGCAGCCCCCGTTATGATTGGACCCAAGACTACAGCCGTAATGAAAAACTGTTTTTT CASSPRYDWTQDYSRNEKLFF
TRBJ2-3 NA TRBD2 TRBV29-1 TGCAGCGTTGAAGACTCTAGCGGGGGGAAAGATACGCAGTATTTT CSVEDSSGGKDTQYF
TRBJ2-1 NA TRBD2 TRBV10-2 TGCGCCAGCAGATTACTAGCGGGAGTTGACAATGAGCAGTTCTTC CASRLLAGVDNEQFF
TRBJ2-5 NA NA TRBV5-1 TGCGCCAGCAGCTCGGGCCAAGAGACCCAGTACTTC CASSSGQETQYF
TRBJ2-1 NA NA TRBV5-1 TGCGCCAGCAGCCCCGGAGGATACAATGAGCAGTTCTTC CASSPGGYNEQFF
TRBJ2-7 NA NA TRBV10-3 TGTGCCATCAGTGAGTCAGGGGGAAGCTCCTACGAGCAGTACTTC CAISESGGSSYEQYF
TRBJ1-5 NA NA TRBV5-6 TGTGCCAGCAGCACAGTCTCCGACAGAGCCAGCAATCAGCCCCAGCATTTT CASSTVSDRASNQPQHF
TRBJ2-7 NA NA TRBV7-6 TGTGCCAGCAGCCGTCAAGGGCAGGGATGGATCTACGAGCAGTACTTC CASSRQGQGWIYEQYF
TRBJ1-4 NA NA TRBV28 TGTGCCAGCACCACTTCTGGGCCACTGTTCTCAACTAATGAAAAACTGTTTTTT CASTTSGPLFSTNEKLFF